One and the same sample provided the 12 T cell receptor beta chains below, sequenced in a study of identical twins. MiXCR was run by TCRdb on the 5' RACE reads, yielding one entry per CDR3 protein. Counted here are 350,000 to 500,000 distinct CDR3 sequences, approximately 18% occurring once; the ten biggest clones make up more than 10%. Sequenced: naive T cells sorted from blood. The receptors here all came from a man aged 50 to 59 in good health.

The V and J genes are TRBV20-1 and TRBJ2-7, with TRBD1 matching over 10 bases. There are 15 residues in the CDR3. The trim removed 6 bases at V and 6 bases at J, leaving 14 bases unmatched. Germline V gives CDR1 DFQATT, CDR2 SNEGSKA (reference sequence). The CDR3 DNA sequence: TGCAGTGCCTTAAGACAGGGGGCGATTGGAGGCGAGCAGTACTTC. Translated, it gives CSALRQGAIGGEQYF.

This clonotype was counted a single time. V gene TRBV5-1 combines with J gene TRBJ2-5, with D maybe TRBD2 (5 bases). Germline loops: CDR1 SGHRS, CDR2 YFSETQ. CDR3 size: 14 residues. The V end was cut by 4 bases, the J end by 3 bases, with 13 bases between. CDR3 DNA: TGCGCCAGCAGCGCCTTTCTGGGAGAAGAGACCCAGTACTTC. Its protein product is CASSAFLGEETQYF. Variable domain in full (rest from reference TRBV5-1 and TRBJ2-5): KAGVTQTPRYLIKTRGQQVTLSCSPISGHRSVSWYQQTPGQGLQFLFEYFSETQRNKGNFPGRFSGRQFSNSRSEMNVSTLELGDSALYLCASSAFLGEETQYFGPGTRLLVL.

The table lists this clonotype with many counts. The V gene is TRBV20-1, the J gene TRBJ2-2, with no clear D. This CDR3 is 14 amino acids long. Per the germline V gene, CDR1 is DFQATT and CDR2 is SNEGSKA (reference sequence). Trimming took 6 bases from V and 4 from J, leaving 15 bases between them. The CDR3 spells CSASGVTATGELFF. CDR3 DNA sequence: TGCAGTGCCTCTGGGGTCACGGCCACCGGGGAGCTGTTTTTT.

At least ten counts were recorded for this clonotype. The chain couples TRBV12-3 or TRBV12-4 to TRBJ2-4; no definite D call. This CDR3 is 13 amino acids long. V gave up 4 bases and J gave up 7 bases, with 11 bases separating them. The DNA for the CDR3 is TGTGCCAGCAGTTATACAGACGGGAACATTCAGTACTTC. Translation gives CASSYTDGNIQYF.

This clonotype was recorded a few times. V usage is TRBV6-5 and J usage is TRBJ1-6; D remains ambiguous. Germline V gene lookup returns CDR1 MNHEY and CDR2 SVGAGI. V lost 2 bases and J 7 bases, leaving 9 bases between the germline ends. This CDR3 spans 14 amino acids. CDR3 coding DNA: TGTGCCAGCAGTTACATGGAATCGAATTCACCCCTCCACTTT. Its translation is CASSYMESNSPLHF.

This clonotype occurred a few times. The chain recombines TRBV5-1 with TRBJ2-3, with no clear D. Trimming removed 1 base at V and 5 bases at J, with 11 bases between. The V gene's germline CDR1 is SGHRS and CDR2 YFSETQ. This CDR3 spans 14 amino acids. In DNA, the CDR3 is TGCGCCAGCAGCTTGTTCTGGGATCAAGATACGCAGTATTTT. Its protein is CASSLFWDQDTQYF.

J is TRBJ1-5 and V is TRBV7-2; 7 bases line up with TRBD1. V shed 1 base and J 2 bases; nucleotides not matched to a gene: 5. The CDR3 covers 16 residues. Germline V gives CDR1 SGHTA, CDR2 FQGNSA. This CDR3 is CASSLVGGSRNQPQHF. The CDR3 nucleotides are TGTGCCAGCAGCTTAGTAGGGGGCTCGCGCAATCAGCCCCAGCATTTT. The entire variable domain, with the rest obtained from reference TRBV7-2 and TRBJ1-5, is as follows: GAGVSQSPSNKVTEKGKDVELRCDPISGHTALYWYRQSLGQGLEFLIYFQGNSAPDKSGLPSDRFSAERTGGSVSTLTIQRTQQEDSAVYLCASSLVGGSRNQPQHFGDGTRLSIL.

The J gene is TRBJ1-6, the V gene TRBV25-1; D is possibly TRBD1 (6 bases). V lost 7 bases and J 7 bases, leaving 17 bases between the germline ends. The CDR3 is 15 amino acids. Germline loops: CDR1 MGHDK, CDR2 SYGVNS. CDR3 nucleotides: TGTGCCAGCACTGTCTCGACAGGCGCAAATTCACCCCTCCACTTT. Translation: CASTVSTGANSPLHF.

The chain joins TRBV4-3 to TRBJ2-5, with D tentatively TRBD1 or TRBD2 (6 bases each). The germline V gene has CDR1 LGHNA and CDR2 YSLEER. Trimming pared 0 bases from V and 7 bases from J, leaving 15 bases between. The CDR3 has 15 amino acids. The CDR3 loop is CASSQDIQGRGTQYF. The CDR3 bases are TGCGCCAGCAGCCAAGATATCCAGGGGCGGGGGACCCAGTACTTC.

Ten or more counts support this clonotype. The CDR3 DNA reads TGTGCCAGCAGCGTAGGAGTGGATGAGCAGTTCTTC. Translated, it gives CASSVGVDEQFF. This chain joins TRBV9 and TRBJ2-1; D uncertain. This CDR3 region has 12 residues. V lost 0 bases, J lost 8 bases, and 6 bases lay in between. Germline-derived CDR1 and CDR2 are SGDLS and YYNGEE.

The chain is built from TRBV4-3 and TRBJ1-1, with a weak D call TRBD1 (5 bases). V dropped 1 base and J dropped 6 bases, with 21 bases sitting between them. CDR1 and CDR2 (germline): LGHNA, YSLEER. There are 17 residues in the CDR3. The CDR3 protein is CASSQGKEFWGLAEAFF. CDR3 DNA: TGCGCCAGCAGCCAAGGAAAAGAATTTTGGGGACTGGCTGAAGCTTTCTTT.

This clonotype was recorded many times. The chain is built from TRBV29-1 and TRBJ2-3, with unresolved D. CDR3 length: 14 amino acids. CDR1 and CDR2 from the germline V gene are SQVTM and ANQGSEA. V dropped 8 bases and J dropped 2 bases, with 17 bases sitting between them. CDR3 nucleotide sequence: TGCAGCAACGCCGACTTGCACCTCACAGATACGCAGTATTTT. This sequence encodes CSNADLHLTDTQYF.